This T cell receptor beta chain appears in the sequencing data of a study of CD8 T cells in Susac syndrome (dated by TCRdb to the late 2010s). Turning to the overall study: Among the sequenced Susac syndrome patients, about six had clinically active disease and under 10 were in clinical remission. The study used repertoire sequencing to test whether antigen drove CD8+ T cell activation and differentiation in Susac syndrome. At blood withdrawal, Susac syndrome patients were either therapy-naive, taking corticosteroids (in some cases with IVIg as well), or taking IVIg alone.

Results the study describes overall, beyond this receptor: The TCR sequencing and HLA analysis was acknowledged to have included a relatively small number of individuals. In patients with Susac syndrome, the CD4+ T cell repertoire showed no detectable clonal expansion.

With respect to this clonotype: This clone's antigen is unknown. No base-level quality is on record; no much larger clone is a single base apart.

RNA was extracted using the RNeasy kit, and about 0.5 to 1 ug of the RNA was reverse transcribed with random hexamers. The immunoSEQ multiplex PCR assay, covering 54 Vbeta and 13 Jbeta segments, was used to amplify TCR beta CDR3 regions. PCR amplification bias was corrected using a synthetic template baseline for primer optimization and computational correction. In the source study's methods: Reads were annotated to V, D and J genes per IMGT and analyzed with immunoSEQ Analyzer, keeping only productive sequences. Clonality was computed as one minus Shannon entropy normalized by log2 of the number of productive unique sequences. Public and private clones were assessed among the 100 most prevalent clones of each patient and control. Clones were defined as Susac-specific if absent from the healthy and MS cohorts, from under 1,200 published viral clones and from other ImmuneACCESS disease sequences. TCRdb itself trimmed the public reads at Q25 with fastp, ran MiXCR and retained productive beta chains. Each CDR3 protein gets just one entry, which takes the most common genes and DNA from the rows behind it. The V and J calls and clone size are TCRdb's, not the authors'. The sample contains some 170,000 distinct CDR3 sequences, about 95% of them found a single time. 0.085% to 0.1% of the sample comes from the top ten.

CDR1 DFQATT and CDR2 SNEGSKA were looked up in the germline V gene (reference sequence). Its CDR3 holds 12 amino acids, cysteine through phenylalanine. CDR3 DNA only is kept here, 36 bases in frame from base 1. Trimming accounts for 6 bases at V and 7 bases at J, while the number of junction bases matched to no gene is 8. Peripheral blood CD8+ and CD4+ T cells from healthy donors, Susac syndrome patients and multiple sclerosis patients were profiled by high-throughput TCR beta sequencing. The Susac syndrome patients fulfilled recently defined diagnostic criteria for definite or probable disease. Bulk CD8+ and CD4+ T cells were purified by magnetic negative isolation, whereas CD8+ TEMRA cells were enriched by FACS. Blood was drawn into EDTA tubes, processed within 24 hours, and PBMCs were isolated by density gradient centrifugation. PBMCs destined for TCR sequencing were cryopreserved in liquid nitrogen and later thawed in a 37 °C water bath. A purity of at least 90% was achieved for sorted or isolated CD4+, CD8+ and CD8+ TEMRA cells.

Sequenced input: CD4+ T cells from PBMCs. The sequence derives from a human donor with Susac syndrome. Recombination linked TRBV20-1 to TRBJ1-1, with TRBD1 matching 7 junction bases. DNA sequence: TGCAGTGCCACGACAGGGTTCGATGAAGCTTTCTTT. This is translated as CSATTGFDEAFF.